This T cell receptor (beta chain) is from a study of shared T cell receptors in the human thymus. TCRdb keeps only in-frame clones here, not all; method: immunoSEQ multiplex PCR. The profile shows about 400,000 clones, 95% of them singletons. V lost 0 bases and J 1 base, leaving 10 bases between the germline ends. Germline assignment: CDR1 MGHRA and CDR2 YSYEKL. This CDR3 is built from 15 residues. Only a few counts were recorded for this clone. The rearrangement joins TRBV4-1 to TRBJ2-7; no clear D. Sequencing was carried out using thymocytes. This clonotype was sampled from a human donor. In DNA form, the CDR3 reads TGCGCCAGCAGCCAAGATAATGACGGATCCTACGAGCAGTACTTC. It translates to CASSQDNDGSYEQYF.